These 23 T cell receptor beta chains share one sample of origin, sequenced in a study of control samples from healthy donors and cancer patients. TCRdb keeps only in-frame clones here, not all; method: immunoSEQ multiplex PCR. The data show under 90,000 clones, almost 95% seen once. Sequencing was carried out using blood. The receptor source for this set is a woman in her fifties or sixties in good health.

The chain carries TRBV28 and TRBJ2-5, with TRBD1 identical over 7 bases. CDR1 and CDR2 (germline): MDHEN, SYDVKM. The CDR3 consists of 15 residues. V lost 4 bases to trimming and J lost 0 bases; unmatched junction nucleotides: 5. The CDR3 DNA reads TGTGCCAGCAGTTACAGGGGCCAGTACCAAGAGACCCAGTACTTC. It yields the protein CASSYRGQYQETQYF.

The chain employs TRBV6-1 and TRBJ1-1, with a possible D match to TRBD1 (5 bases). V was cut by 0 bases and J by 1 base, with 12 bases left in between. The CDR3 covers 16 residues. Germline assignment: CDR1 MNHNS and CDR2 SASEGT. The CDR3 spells CASSEARGIKNTEAFF. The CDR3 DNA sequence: TGTGCCAGCAGTGAAGCGCGGGGGATTAAGAACACTGAAGCTTTCTTT.

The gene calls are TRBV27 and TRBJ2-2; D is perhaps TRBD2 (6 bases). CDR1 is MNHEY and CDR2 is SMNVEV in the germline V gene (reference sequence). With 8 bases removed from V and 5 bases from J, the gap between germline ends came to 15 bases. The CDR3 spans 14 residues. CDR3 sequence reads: CASARLGGTGELFF. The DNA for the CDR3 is TGTGCCAGCGCCCGTTTGGGGGGTACCGGGGAGCTGTTTTTT.

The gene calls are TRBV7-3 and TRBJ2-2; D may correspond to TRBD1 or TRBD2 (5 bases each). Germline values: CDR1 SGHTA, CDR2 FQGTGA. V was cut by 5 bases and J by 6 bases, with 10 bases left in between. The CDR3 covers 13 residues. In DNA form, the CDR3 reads TGTGCCAGCAGCCCCGAGGGGTCCGGGGAGCTGTTTTTT. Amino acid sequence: CASSPEGSGELFF.

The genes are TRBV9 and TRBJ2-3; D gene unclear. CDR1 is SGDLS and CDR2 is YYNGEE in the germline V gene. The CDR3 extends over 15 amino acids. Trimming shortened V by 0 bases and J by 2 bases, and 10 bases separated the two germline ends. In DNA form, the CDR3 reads TGTGCCAGCAGCGTAGGTTTAGCAGTCACAGATACGCAGTATTTT. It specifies CASSVGLAVTDTQYF.

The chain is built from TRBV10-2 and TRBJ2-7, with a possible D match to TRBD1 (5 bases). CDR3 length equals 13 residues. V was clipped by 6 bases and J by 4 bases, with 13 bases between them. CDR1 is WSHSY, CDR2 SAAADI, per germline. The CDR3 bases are TGCGCCAGCAGGGTACAGGATTATTACGAGCAGTACTTC. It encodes CASRVQDYYEQYF.

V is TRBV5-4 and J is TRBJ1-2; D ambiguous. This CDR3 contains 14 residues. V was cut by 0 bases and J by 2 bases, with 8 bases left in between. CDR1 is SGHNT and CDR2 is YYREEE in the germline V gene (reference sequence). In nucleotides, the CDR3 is TGTGCCAGCAGCTTGGCAGGTTACAACTATGGCTACACCTTC. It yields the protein CASSLAGYNYGYTF.

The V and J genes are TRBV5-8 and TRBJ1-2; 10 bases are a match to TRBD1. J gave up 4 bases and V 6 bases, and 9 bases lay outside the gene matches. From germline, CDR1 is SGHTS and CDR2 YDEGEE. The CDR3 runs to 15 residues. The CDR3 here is CASNLLRDRGYGYTF. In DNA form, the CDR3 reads TGTGCCAGCAATTTACTCCGGGACAGGGGCTATGGCTACACCTTC.

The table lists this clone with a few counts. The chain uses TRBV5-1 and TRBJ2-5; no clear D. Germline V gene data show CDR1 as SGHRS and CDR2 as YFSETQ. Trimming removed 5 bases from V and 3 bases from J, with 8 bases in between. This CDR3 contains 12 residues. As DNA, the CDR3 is TGCGCCAGCAGTCCCGAAAAAGAGACCCAGTACTTC. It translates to CASSPEKETQYF.

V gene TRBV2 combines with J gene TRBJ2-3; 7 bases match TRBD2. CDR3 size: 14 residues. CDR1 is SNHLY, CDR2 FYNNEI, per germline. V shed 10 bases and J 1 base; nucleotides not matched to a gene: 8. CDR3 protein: CATQTSSGTDTQYF. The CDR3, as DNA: TGTGCCACCCAGACTAGCAGTGGCACAGATACGCAGTATTTT.

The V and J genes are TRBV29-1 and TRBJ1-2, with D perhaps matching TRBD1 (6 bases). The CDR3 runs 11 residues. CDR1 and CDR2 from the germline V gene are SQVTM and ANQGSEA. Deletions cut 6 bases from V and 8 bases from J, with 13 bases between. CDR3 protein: CSVWGLEGYTF. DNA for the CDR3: TGCAGCGTATGGGGGCTGGAGGGCTACACCTTC.

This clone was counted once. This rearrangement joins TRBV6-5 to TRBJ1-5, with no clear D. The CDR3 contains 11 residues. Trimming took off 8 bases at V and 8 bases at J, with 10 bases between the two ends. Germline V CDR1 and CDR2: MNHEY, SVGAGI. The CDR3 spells CASGPGEPQHF. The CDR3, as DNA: TGTGCCAGCGGCCCCGGTGAGCCCCAGCATTTT.

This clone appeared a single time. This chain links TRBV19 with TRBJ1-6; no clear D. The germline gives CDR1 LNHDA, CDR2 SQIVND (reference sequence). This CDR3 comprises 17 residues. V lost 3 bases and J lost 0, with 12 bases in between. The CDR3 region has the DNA TGTGCCAGTAGTATGGAACACCAGAGCTCCTATAATTCACCCCTCCACTTT. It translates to CASSMEHQSSYNSPLHF.

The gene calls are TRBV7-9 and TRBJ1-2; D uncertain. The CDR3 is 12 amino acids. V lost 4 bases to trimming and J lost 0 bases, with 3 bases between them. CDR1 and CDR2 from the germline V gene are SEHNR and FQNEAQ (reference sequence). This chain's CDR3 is CASSSTNYGYTF. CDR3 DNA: TGTGCCAGCAGCTCTACTAACTATGGCTACACCTTC.

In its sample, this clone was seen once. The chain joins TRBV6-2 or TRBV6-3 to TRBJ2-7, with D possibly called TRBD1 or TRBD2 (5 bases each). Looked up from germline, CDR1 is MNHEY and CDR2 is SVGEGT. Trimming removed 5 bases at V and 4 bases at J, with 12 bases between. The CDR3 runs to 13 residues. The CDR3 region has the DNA TGTGCCAGCAGTCGGGACGAGAGTTACGAGCAGTACTTC. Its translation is CASSRDESYEQYF.

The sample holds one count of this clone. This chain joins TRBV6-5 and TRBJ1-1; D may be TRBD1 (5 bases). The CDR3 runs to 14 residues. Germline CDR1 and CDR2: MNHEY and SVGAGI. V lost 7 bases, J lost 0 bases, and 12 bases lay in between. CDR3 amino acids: CASTADTMNTEAFF. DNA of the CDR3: TGTGCCAGCACGGCGGACACTATGAACACTGAAGCTTTCTTT.

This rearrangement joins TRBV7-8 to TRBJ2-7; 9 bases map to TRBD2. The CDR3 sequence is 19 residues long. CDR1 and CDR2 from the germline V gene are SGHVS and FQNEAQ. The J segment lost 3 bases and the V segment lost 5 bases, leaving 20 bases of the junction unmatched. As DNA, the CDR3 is TGTGCCAGCAGCGACCGGTGGATACAGCGGGAGGTCCTAAGCTACGAGCAGTACTTC. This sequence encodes CASSDRWIQREVLSYEQYF.

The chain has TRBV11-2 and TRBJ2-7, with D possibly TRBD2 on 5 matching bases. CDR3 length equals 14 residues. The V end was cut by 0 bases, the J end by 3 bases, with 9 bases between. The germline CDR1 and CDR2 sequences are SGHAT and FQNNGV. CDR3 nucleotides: TGTGCCAGCAGCTTAGAGAGGGTATACTACGAGCAGTACTTC. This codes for CASSLERVYYEQYF.

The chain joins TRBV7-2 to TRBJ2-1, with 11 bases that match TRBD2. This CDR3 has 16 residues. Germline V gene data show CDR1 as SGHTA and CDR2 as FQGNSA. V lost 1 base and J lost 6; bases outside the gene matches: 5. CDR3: CASSLVGSGRVNEQFF. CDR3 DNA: TGTGCCAGCAGCTTAGTAGGTAGCGGGAGGGTCAATGAGCAGTTCTTC.

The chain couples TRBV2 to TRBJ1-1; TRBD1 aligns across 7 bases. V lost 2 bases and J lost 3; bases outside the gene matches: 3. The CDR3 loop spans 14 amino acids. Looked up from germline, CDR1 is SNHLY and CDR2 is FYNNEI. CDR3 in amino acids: CASSELTGDTEAFF. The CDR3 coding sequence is TGTGCCAGCAGTGAATTAACAGGGGACACTGAAGCTTTCTTT. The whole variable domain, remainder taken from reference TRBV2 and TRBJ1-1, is EPEVTQTPSHQVTQMGQEVILRCVPISNHLYFYWYRQILGQKVEFLVSFYNNEISEKSEIFDDQFSVERPDGSNFTLKIRSTKLEDSAMYFCASSELTGDTEAFFGQGTRLTVV.

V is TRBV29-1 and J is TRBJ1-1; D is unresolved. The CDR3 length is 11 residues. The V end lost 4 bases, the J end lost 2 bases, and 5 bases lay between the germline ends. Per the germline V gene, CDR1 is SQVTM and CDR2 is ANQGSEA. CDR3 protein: CSVGENTEAFF. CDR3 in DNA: TGCAGCGTTGGGGAAAACACTGAAGCTTTCTTT.

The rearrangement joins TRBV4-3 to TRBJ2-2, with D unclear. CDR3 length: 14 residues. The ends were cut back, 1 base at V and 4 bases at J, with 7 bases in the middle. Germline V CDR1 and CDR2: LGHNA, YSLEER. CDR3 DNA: TGCGCCAGCAGCCAAGGGGGAACCACCGGGGAGCTGTTTTTT. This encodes CASSQGGTTGELFF.

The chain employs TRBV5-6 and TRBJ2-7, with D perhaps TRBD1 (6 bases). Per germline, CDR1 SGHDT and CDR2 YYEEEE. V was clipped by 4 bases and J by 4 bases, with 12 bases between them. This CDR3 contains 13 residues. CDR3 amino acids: CASSVDSKYEQYF. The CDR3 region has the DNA TGTGCCAGCAGCGTGGACAGCAAATACGAGCAGTACTTC.